Listed here is a single T cell receptor beta chain. The sample comes from a study of control samples from healthy donors and cancer patients. Libraries were prepared by immunoSEQ multiplex PCR; TCRdb keeps only in-frame clonotypes and omits some of them. Among approximately 45,000 clones listed, approximately 90% were seen once. CDR1 is SGHRS, CDR2 YFSETQ, per germline. With V trimmed by 5 bases and J by 5 bases, 9 bases remained unmatched. This CDR3 is 14 amino acids long. The V and J genes are TRBV5-1 and TRBJ1-2; 7 nucleotides line up with TRBD1. Material: PBMCs. The TCR was taken from a woman between 40 and 50 years old with head and neck cancer. The CDR3: CASRTGTESYGYTF. DNA for the CDR3: TGCGCCAGCAGGACCGGGACAGAGTCGTATGGCTACACCTTC. Filled out from reference TRBV5-1 and TRBJ1-2, the complete variable domain reads KAGVTQTPRYLIKTRGQQVTLSCSPISGHRSVSWYQQTPGQGLQFLFEYFSETQRNKGNFPGRFSGRQFSNSRSEMNVSTLELGDSALYLCASRTGTESYGYTFGSGTRLTVV.